What follows describes a single TCR beta chain. The target antigen is unknown. This PCR relied on a set of 60 Vbeta primers and 13 Jbeta primers. Produced via immunoSEQ multiplex PCR; TCRdb's table is partial and in-frame only. The sample includes fewer than 150,000 clones, roughly 68% of them seen just once. At the time of sampling, donors were nominally healthy, though unrecorded immune exposures were likely. The data stem from a study of cytomegalovirus exposure and HLA in healthy donors. Study as a whole: The study placed around 80% of its approximately 400 genotyped donors in the Caucasian-associated ancestry cluster. Notes on the study in general: Most sequenced TCRs were rare (though some public TCRs occurred in many donors).

Material for sequencing was PBMCs. This sequence was found in a woman between 45 and 65 years old in good health and CMV-seropositive.

Here the CDR3 DNA reads TGTGCCAGCAGCCCACCGGGACAGGGGCGGGAAAAACTGTTTTTT. Amino acids: CASSPPGQGREKLFF. The J gene is TRBJ1-4, the V gene TRBV6-5, with TRBD1 matching 10 bases. Germline V gene data show CDR1 as MNHEY and CDR2 as SVGAGI. This CDR3 has 15 residues. V shed 6 bases, J shed 8 bases, and the junction held 9 bases outside the gene matches.